These 14 T cell receptor beta chains were sequenced from one sample in a study of cytomegalovirus exposure and HLA in healthy donors. Vbeta (60) and Jbeta (13) primers were used in the PCR. The data were produced by immunoSEQ multiplex PCR, yet TCRdb's version contains in-frame clones alone and is incomplete. The table has hundreds of thousands of clones, around 66% seen once; the top ten hold over 2%. Sample: PBMCs. All receptors derive from a female donor in good health and CMV-seronegative.

The chain has TRBV5-6 and TRBJ2-7; a weak D match, TRBD2 (5 bases). Germline CDR1 is SGHDT and CDR2 is YYEEEE. V lost 4 bases to trimming and J lost 2 bases, with 16 bases between them. CDR3 length: 15 amino acids. The CDR3 region has the DNA TGTGCCAGCAGCCAAGTCGCGGCCGGGGCCTACGAGCAGTACTTC. Translation: CASSQVAAGAYEQYF.

This clone has a handful of counts. The V call is TRBV7-9, the J call TRBJ2-4; 8 bases line up with TRBD2. V lost 7 bases and J lost 16; bases outside the gene matches: 12. Germline CDR1 and CDR2: SEHNR and FQNEAQ (reference sequence). CDR3 length: 12 residues. The CDR3 DNA sequence: TGTGCCAGCAACTCCCGGGGACTAGTGGTTTACTTC. Residues: CASNSRGLVVYF.

V and J are TRBV29-1 and TRBJ2-5; 9 bases are shared with TRBD1. Germline loops: CDR1 SQVTM, CDR2 ANQGSEA. V was pared by 7 bases and J by 5 bases, with 11 bases of the junction left unmatched. This CDR3 has 14 residues. The CDR3 nucleotides read TGCAGCGCTAGGGACAGGGCGCGCAGGGAGACCCAGTACTTC. Protein product: CSARDRARRETQYF. Complete variable domain (other parts from reference TRBV29-1 and TRBJ2-5): SAVISQKPSRDICQRGTSLTIQCQVDSQVTMMFWYRQQPGQSLTLIATANQGSEATYESGFVIDKFPISRPNLTFSTLTVSNMSPEDSSIYLCSARDRARRETQYFGPGTRLLVL.

The chain has TRBV18 and TRBJ2-7; TRBD1 aligns across 10 bases. Germline V gene sequence: CDR1 KGHSH, CDR2 LQKENI. Trimming at V came to 8 bases and at J to 4 bases, leaving 5 bases not matched to a gene. The CDR3 sequence is 13 residues long. CDR3 residues: CASGTGASYEQYF. The DNA of the CDR3 is TGTGCCAGCGGGACAGGGGCGTCGTACGAGCAGTACTTC.

The chain employs TRBV30 and TRBJ2-2, with no clear D. This CDR3 comprises 13 residues. CDR1 and CDR2 (germline): GTSNPN, SVGIG (reference sequence). The V gene lost 2 bases and the J gene lost 1 base, with 5 bases spanning the gap. Here the CDR3 reads CAWSYRNTGELFF. The CDR3 nucleotides are TGTGCCTGGAGTTACAGGAACACCGGGGAGCTGTTTTTT.

The chain combines TRBV9 with TRBJ2-7, with TRBD2 matching over 8 bases. The V gene's germline CDR1 is SGDLS and CDR2 YYNGEE. V was pared by 3 bases and J by 0 bases, with 8 bases of the junction left unmatched. This CDR3 comprises 16 residues. The CDR3 bases are TGTGCCAGCAGCGGGGGGGTAGCGGGGCCCTCCTACGAGCAGTACTTC. Translation: CASSGGVAGPSYEQYF.

This clone appeared once. The same CDR3 arises from other DNA sequences in this sample as well. The J gene is TRBJ1-2, the V gene TRBV5-1; D is uncertain. Germline V lookup: CDR1 SGHRS, CDR2 YFSETQ. V lost 4 bases and J 8 bases, leaving 18 bases between the germline ends. The length of the CDR3 is 14 residues. The CDR3 coding sequence is TGCGCCAGCAGCCTTGCTGGTGTCGGGAGCGGCTACACCTTC. It specifies CASSLAGVGSGYTF. Using reference TRBV5-1 and TRBJ1-2 for the parts outside the CDR3, the full variable domain is KAGVTQTPRYLIKTRGQQVTLSCSPISGHRSVSWYQQTPGQGLQFLFEYFSETQRNKGNFPGRFSGRQFSNSRSEMNVSTLELGDSALYLCASSLAGVGSGYTFGSGTRLTVV.

This sequence joins TRBV27 and TRBJ2-3; D remains ambiguous. The length of the CDR3 is 14 residues. Germline CDR1 reads MNHEY; CDR2 reads SMNVEV (reference sequence). V shed 9 bases and J shed 2 bases, with 15 bases lying between them. CDR3 in DNA: TGTGCCAGTAAGAGAGGTTTTATCACAGATACGCAGTATTTT. Its protein is CASKRGFITDTQYF.

This chain links TRBV7-2 with TRBJ2-7, with D possibly being TRBD1 (6 bases). V gave up 1 base and J gave up 7 bases, with 14 bases separating them. The CDR3 consists of 14 residues. Germline loops: CDR1 SGHTA, CDR2 FQGNSA. Here the CDR3 reads CASSLGSGEGEQYF. CDR3 coding DNA: TGTGCCAGCAGCTTAGGGTCAGGGGAAGGGGAGCAGTACTTC.

This chain joins TRBV5-6 and TRBJ1-2, with D perhaps matching TRBD1 (5 bases). The CDR3 runs 14 residues. From germline, CDR1 is SGHDT and CDR2 YYEEEE. V was cut by 1 base and J by 3 bases, with 10 bases left in between. The CDR3 sequence is CASSLRGLDYGYTF. Here the CDR3 DNA reads TGTGCCAGCAGCTTGAGGGGATTGGACTATGGCTACACCTTC. Together with reference TRBV5-6 and TRBJ1-2, the CDR3 gives the full variable domain: DAGVTQSPTHLIKTRGQQVTLRCSPKSGHDTVSWYQQALGQGPQFIFQYYEEEERQRGNFPDRFSGHQFPNYSSELNVNALLLGDSALYLCASSLRGLDYGYTFGSGTRLTVV.

This CDR3 reads CASSPLAGGSYEQYF. The CDR3 DNA reads as TGTGCCAGTAGTCCCCTGGCGGGAGGGTCCTACGAGCAGTACTTC. V is TRBV19 and J is TRBJ2-7; 9 bases agree with TRBD2. Losses at the gene ends were 5 bases for V and 1 base for J; bases not matched to a gene: 6. This CDR3 is built from 15 residues. Per the germline V gene, CDR1 is LNHDA and CDR2 is SQIVND (reference sequence).

The V call is TRBV7-6, the J call TRBJ2-5, with D maybe TRBD2 (7 bases). This CDR3 comprises 13 residues. V was cut by 3 bases and J by 6 bases, with 11 bases left in between. In germline, CDR1 is SGHVS, CDR2 FNYEAQ. CDR3 sequence (DNA): TGTGCCAGCAGCTTGGGGGGGCTGAAGACCCAGTACTTC. This codes for CASSLGGLKTQYF.

The table lists this clone with a count of one. The chain employs TRBV18 and TRBJ2-1; D not resolved. Trimming took 0 bases from V and 6 from J, leaving 12 bases between them. CDR3 length equals 15 residues. CDR1 is KGHSH and CDR2 is LQKENI in the germline V gene. The CDR3 bases are TGTGCCAGCTCACCACCATATATTACAGTCAATGAGCAGTTCTTC. This codes for CASSPPYITVNEQFF.

The J gene is TRBJ1-3, the V gene TRBV5-1, with D unresolved. Germline V gene sequence: CDR1 SGHRS, CDR2 YFSETQ. Trimming shortened V by 4 bases and J by 8 bases, and 10 bases separated the two germline ends. There are 12 residues in the CDR3. The CDR3 sequence: CASSPLGDTIYF. CDR3 nucleotide sequence: TGCGCCAGCAGCCCTCTCGGGGACACCATATATTTT.